These 24 T cell receptor beta chains originate from one sample sequenced in a study of CD8+ T cells in alopecia areata. Sequencing relied on a cDNA template that was reverse transcribed from extracted RNA. Data came from immunoSEQ multiplex PCR; TCRdb stores just in-frame clones and leaves some out. The profile shows roughly 65,000 clones, about 45% of them singletons. The sample here was CD8+ T cells sorted from blood, taken at week 0. The receptors here all came from a human donor with alopecia areata.

There are a few counts of this clone. The chain is built from TRBV5-1 and TRBJ2-7; possible D gene TRBD2, 5 bases. The germline CDR1 and CDR2 sequences are SGHRS and YFSETQ. The CDR3 sequence is 12 residues long. Trimming shortened V by 7 bases and J by 3 bases, and 11 bases separated the two germline ends. In nucleotides, the CDR3 is TGCGCCAGCCGGGAAGGAGGCTACGAGCAGTACTTC. Encoded protein: CASREGGYEQYF.

The chain employs TRBV7-8 and TRBJ2-3; D is uncertain. Germline values: CDR1 SGHVS, CDR2 FQNEAQ. This CDR3 comprises 15 residues. V was cut by 0 bases and J by 2 bases, with 9 bases left in between. As DNA, the CDR3 is TGTGCCAGCAGCTTAGCGCCGGTTTACACAGATACGCAGTATTTT. This translates into CASSLAPVYTDTQYF.

This rearrangement joins TRBV25-1 to TRBJ2-7, with 7 bases identical to TRBD1. CDR1 is MGHDK and CDR2 is SYGVNS in the germline V gene. J gave up 3 bases and V 5 bases, and 4 bases lay outside the gene matches. The CDR3 is 13 residues long. This CDR3 is CASSWAGGYEQYF. CDR3 DNA: TGTGCCAGCAGTTGGGCAGGGGGCTACGAGCAGTACTTC.

This clone was counted a few times. The rearrangement links TRBV25-1 to TRBJ1-2; possibly TRBD1 for D (5 bases). The V end lost 2 bases, the J end lost 4 bases, and 8 bases lay between the germline ends. The CDR3 loop spans 13 amino acids. Germline V gene lookup returns CDR1 MGHDK and CDR2 SYGVNS. The CDR3 DNA reads TGTGCCAGCAGTGAAGGGGACCCCTATGGCTACACCTTC. This gives the protein CASSEGDPYGYTF.

This clone was seen a few times. This chain connects TRBV29-1 to TRBJ2-1; D assignment may be TRBD1 or TRBD2 (5 bases each). Germline V gene lookup returns CDR1 SQVTM and CDR2 ANQGSEA. The CDR3 loop spans 13 amino acids. The V end was cut by 5 bases, the J end by 3 bases, with 11 bases between. CDR3 sequence: CSVPDGGYNEQFF. As DNA, the CDR3 is TGCAGCGTTCCAGATGGGGGCTACAATGAGCAGTTCTTC.

This chain connects TRBV29-1 to TRBJ2-7; 7 bases line up with TRBD2. Germline assignment: CDR1 SQVTM and CDR2 ANQGSEA. With 6 bases clipped from V and 3 bases from J, the junction kept 8 bases outside the gene matches. CDR3 size: 13 residues. Here the CDR3 DNA reads TGCAGCGTGTGGGTCCCGGGGGGCTACGAGCAGTACTTC. As protein: CSVWVPGGYEQYF.

V and J are TRBV29-1 and TRBJ2-1; D gene ambiguous. CDR1 and CDR2 from the germline V gene are SQVTM and ANQGSEA. This CDR3 has 15 residues. The V end lost 3 bases, the J end lost 0 bases, and 12 bases lay between the germline ends. The CDR3 region has the DNA TGCAGCGTTGAGACGACCCGTAGCTCCTACAATGAGCAGTTCTTC. Residues: CSVETTRSSYNEQFF.

The chain carries TRBV30 and TRBJ2-7; TRBD2 agrees at 11 bases. After removal of 7 bases from V and 6 bases from J, the junction contained 8 bases not matched to a gene. The CDR3 totals 13 residues. Germline V lookup: CDR1 GTSNPN, CDR2 SVGIG (reference sequence). CDR3 protein: CASRLAGYGEQYF. CDR3 nucleotide sequence: TGTGCCTCCCGACTAGCGGGATATGGCGAGCAGTACTTC.

V is TRBV19 and J is TRBJ2-2, with D uncertain. The V and J ends lost 6 bases and 2 bases respectively, with 7 bases between them. CDR3 length: 13 residues. Germline V gene sequence: CDR1 LNHDA, CDR2 SQIVND (reference sequence). CDR3 amino acids: CASSWGNTGELFF. The CDR3 DNA sequence: TGTGCCAGTAGCTGGGGAAACACCGGGGAGCTGTTTTTT.

The V and J genes are TRBV29-1 and TRBJ2-3; possible D gene TRBD2, 5 bases. Germline values: CDR1 SQVTM, CDR2 ANQGSEA. V was trimmed by 6 bases and J by 5 bases, leaving 12 bases between them. This CDR3 comprises 12 residues. The CDR3 nucleotides read TGCAGCGTCCCAGGACTGCAAGATACGCAGTATTTT. This gives the protein CSVPGLQDTQYF.

The V and J genes are TRBV29-1 and TRBJ2-1; a possible D gene is TRBD2 (6 bases). This CDR3 contains 11 residues. With 7 bases removed from V and 5 bases from J, the gap between germline ends came to 9 bases. CDR1 is SQVTM and CDR2 is ANQGSEA in the germline V gene. The CDR3 loop is CSGIADNEQFF. For the CDR3, the DNA is TGCAGCGGGATAGCGGACAATGAGCAGTTCTTC.

This chain links TRBV7-9 with TRBJ2-1, with 7 bases matching TRBD2. The CDR3 sequence is 15 residues long. V dropped 3 bases and J dropped 3; count of bases not matched to a gene: 5. Germline CDR1 is SEHNR and CDR2 is FQNEAQ (reference sequence). This CDR3 is CASSFGAGVYNEQFF. DNA of the CDR3: TGTGCCAGCAGCTTTGGGGCGGGAGTCTACAATGAGCAGTTCTTC.

The table lists this clone with a few counts. The chain joins TRBV29-1 to TRBJ1-2, with 7 bases that match TRBD1. There are 14 residues in the CDR3. Germline V gene lookup returns CDR1 SQVTM and CDR2 ANQGSEA. After removal of 6 bases from V and 4 bases from J, the junction contained 11 bases not matched to a gene. The CDR3 sequence is CSVAGGQSPYGYTF. CDR3 DNA sequence: TGCAGCGTGGCCGGGGGACAGAGTCCCTATGGCTACACCTTC.

The chain recombines TRBV29-1 with TRBJ1-4, with 7 bases fitting TRBD1. The CDR3 runs 12 residues. V lost 4 bases to trimming and J lost 7 bases; unmatched junction nucleotides: 3. The germline CDR1 and CDR2 sequences are SQVTM and ANQGSEA. The CDR3 DNA follows: TGCAGCGTTGGACAGGGTGCTGAAAAACTGTTTTTT. It translates to CSVGQGAEKLFF.

This clone turned up a few times. The chain recombines TRBV29-1 with TRBJ2-1; 10 bases line up with TRBD2. The CDR3 loop spans 11 amino acids. Trimming at V came to 6 bases and at J to 14 bases, leaving 7 bases not matched to a gene. Germline lookup yields CDR1 SQVTM and CDR2 ANQGSEA. The DNA for the CDR3 is TGCAGCGTCTTTCTAGCGGGAGTGAAGTTCTTC. Protein sequence: CSVFLAGVKFF.

This clone was counted a few times. V is TRBV27 and J is TRBJ2-3, with D perhaps matching TRBD2 (6 bases). V was trimmed by 1 base and J by 3 bases, leaving 11 bases between them. Germline V gene data show CDR1 as MNHEY and CDR2 as SMNVEV (reference sequence). The CDR3 covers 15 residues. CDR3 loop: CASSLYAGPTDTQYF. CDR3 bases: TGTGCCAGCAGTTTATACGCGGGACCGACAGATACGCAGTATTTT.

This clone has ten or more counts. The rearrangement uses TRBV11-2 and TRBJ2-5, with 7 bases lining up with TRBD1. CDR1 and CDR2 (germline): SGHAT, FQNNGV. This CDR3 contains 14 residues. Trimming cost V 4 bases and J 4 bases; bases outside gene matches: 6. Here the CDR3 DNA reads TGTGCCAGCAGCTCCTATAACAGGGGAGAGACCCAGTACTTC. Translation: CASSSYNRGETQYF.

The V call is TRBV5-1, the J call TRBJ2-2; D uncertain. This CDR3 is 15 amino acids long. Between the trimmed V and J ends, which lost 4 bases and 2 bases, there was a span of 12 bases. Germline V gives CDR1 SGHRS, CDR2 YFSETQ. CDR3 bases: TGCGCCAGCAGCAATCCCTATCACAACACCGGGGAGCTGTTTTTT. It is translated as CASSNPYHNTGELFF.

This clone turned up a few times. CDR3 sequence (DNA): TGTGCCAGCAGTTTACGTGGACAGGCCTACGAGCAGTACTTC. Protein: CASSLRGQAYEQYF. V usage is TRBV27 and J usage is TRBJ2-7; 7 bases fit TRBD1. The V gene end was trimmed by 2 bases and the J gene end by 2 bases; junction bases not matched to a gene: 3. There are 14 residues in the CDR3. Germline V CDR1 and CDR2: MNHEY, SMNVEV (reference sequence).

This clone was counted between two and nine times. This chain uses TRBV21-1 with TRBJ2-5; the tabulated D call, TRBD2, remains unverified against the DNA. TRBV21-1 is designated a pseudogene. The CDR3 covers 18 residues. CDR3 nucleotide sequence: TGTGCCAGCAGCAAAGAAGAGAGAGGACTAGCGGGTGGAGAGACCCAGTACTTC. This translates into CASSKEERGLAGGETQYF.

The chain has TRBV5-1 and TRBJ1-1; D not resolved. In germline, CDR1 is SGHRS, CDR2 YFSETQ. The V gene lost 1 base and the J gene lost 8 bases, with 6 bases spanning the gap. The CDR3 is made up of 11 amino acids. The CDR3 loop is CASSLNREAFF. The CDR3 DNA reads TGCGCCAGCAGCTTGAACCGGGAAGCTTTCTTT.

V is TRBV9 and J is TRBJ2-5, with 9 positions matching TRBD2. CDR3 length equals 16 residues. The V and J ends lost 0 bases and 2 bases, in that order; junction bases with no gene match: 5. The germline CDR1 and CDR2 sequences are SGDLS and YYNGEE. The CDR3 coding sequence is TGTGCCAGCAGCGTAGAGGATGCGGGAGGGCAAGAGACCCAGTACTTC. It translates to CASSVEDAGGQETQYF.

The chain recombines TRBV30 with TRBJ2-7; 8 nucleotides align to TRBD1. The CDR3 runs to 14 residues. Germline V CDR1 and CDR2: GTSNPN, SVGIG (reference sequence). V gave up 3 bases and J gave up 4 bases; unmatched junction bases: 8. The CDR3 is CAWSTGTGEYEQYF. DNA for the CDR3: TGTGCCTGGAGCACCGGGACAGGCGAGTACGAGCAGTACTTC.

This clone was seen a handful of times. The chain carries TRBV7-6 and TRBJ2-1; TRBD1 aligns across 8 bases. The V gene's germline CDR1 is SGHVS and CDR2 FNYEAQ. The CDR3 is 15 amino acids. V was clipped by 2 bases and J by 10 bases; unmatched bases: 10. CDR3 in amino acids: CASSLYGGQGGEQFF. In DNA, the CDR3 is TGTGCCAGCAGCTTATACGGCGGACAGGGTGGGGAGCAGTTCTTC.